What follows are 32 T cell receptor beta chains derived from one specimen sequenced in a study of blood T cells in healthy people across ages. For the second PCR, which ran for about 7 to 11 cycles, a sample-barcoded 5' primer and a J-beta primer mix were used. TCRdb fed the 5' RACE reads into MiXCR, producing one record per CDR3 protein. The table shows around 1,700,000 distinct CDR3 sequences, with 25% to 30% occurring only once. The sequenced sample was blood. The receptors were gathered from a woman aged 30 to 39 in good health.

This clonotype was counted only a few times. This chain links TRBV6-5 with TRBJ1-1; D not resolved. CDR3 length: 14 residues. Looked up from germline, CDR1 is MNHEY and CDR2 is SVGAGI. Between the trimmed V and J ends, which lost 0 bases and 1 base, there was a span of 6 bases. The chain's CDR3 is CASSYSETNTEAFF. The CDR3 DNA sequence: TGTGCCAGCAGTTACTCAGAAACGAACACTGAAGCTTTCTTT.

This chain joins TRBV15 and TRBJ1-1; D is undetermined. The length of the CDR3 is 14 residues. V gave up 2 bases and J gave up 5 bases, with 12 bases separating them. The germline gives CDR1 LNHNV, CDR2 YYDKDF (reference sequence). CDR3 sequence reads: CATSRQASETEAFF. DNA of the CDR3: TGTGCCACCAGCAGACAGGCCTCGGAGACTGAAGCTTTCTTT.

This clonotype has ten or more counts. J is TRBJ2-3 and V is TRBV7-2; the D is unclear. This CDR3 region has 12 residues. CDR1 and CDR2 (germline): SGHTA, FQGNSA. Trimming took 4 bases from V and 6 from J, leaving 8 bases between them. The CDR3 DNA follows: TGTGCCAGCAGCTCCTGGGGTGATACGCAGTATTTT. It encodes CASSSWGDTQYF.

The chain has TRBV7-7 and TRBJ2-1, with TRBD2 matching over 8 bases. V lost 5 bases, J lost 2 bases, and 5 bases stayed unmatched. CDR3 length: 15 amino acids. Looked up from germline, CDR1 is SSHAT and CDR2 is FNYEAQ (reference sequence). Written as DNA, the CDR3 is TGTGCCAGCAGCACGGGGGGGCCCACCTACAATGAGCAGTTCTTC. This gives the protein CASSTGGPTYNEQFF.

This clonotype has only a few counts. At one end, the junction sequence differs from germline, possibly due to a read error. V and J are TRBV28 and TRBJ2-7; 7 nucleotides agree with TRBD1. The CDR3 totals 14 residues. CDR1 and CDR2 (germline): MDHEN, SYDVKM. CDR3 in amino acids: CANSYRQGGNEQYF. DNA of the CDR3: TGTGCCAACAGTTACCGACAGGGTGGGAACGAGCAGTACTTC.

Only a few counts were recorded for this clonotype. The chain joins TRBV6-2 or TRBV6-3 to TRBJ2-7, with D maybe TRBD2 (6 bases). The CDR3 has 15 residues. Trimming removed 6 bases from V and 7 bases from J, with 22 bases in between. CDR1 and CDR2 (germline): MNHEY, SVGEGT. The CDR3 sequence is CASSKAGGLTSEQYF. The CDR3 DNA reads as TGTGCCAGCAGCAAGGCCGGGGGTTTAACTTCGGAGCAGTACTTC.

V is TRBV5-4 and J is TRBJ2-3; D is perhaps TRBD2 (6 bases). V dropped 4 bases and J dropped 2 bases, with 14 bases sitting between them. The germline gives CDR1 SGHNT, CDR2 YYREEE (reference sequence). CDR3 size: 15 residues. The CDR3 reads CASSPRREFTDTQYF. CDR3 DNA: TGTGCCAGCAGCCCCCGGAGGGAGTTCACAGATACGCAGTATTTT.

V gene TRBV18 combines with J gene TRBJ2-7; 7 positions agree with TRBD2. Germline trimming cut 0 bases from V and 7 bases from J; bases unmatched to any gene: 9. Germline-derived CDR1 and CDR2 are KGHSH and LQKENI. The CDR3 extends over 15 amino acids. The CDR3 spells CASSPPTSPTTEQYF. The CDR3 DNA follows: TGTGCCAGCTCACCACCGACTAGCCCAACTACTGAGCAGTACTTC. Combining the CDR3 with reference TRBV18 and TRBJ2-7 gives the whole variable domain NAGVMQNPRHLVRRRGQEARLRCSPMKGHSHVYWYRQLPEEGLKFMVYLQKENIIDESGMPKERFSAEFPKEGPSILRIQQVVRGDSAAYFCASSPPTSPTTEQYFGPGTRLTVT.

This clonotype was counted only a few times. This chain joins TRBV9 and TRBJ2-1, with TRBD2 matching over 7 bases. Germline loops: CDR1 SGDLS, CDR2 YYNGEE. This CDR3 comprises 15 residues. The trim removed 3 bases at V and 4 bases at J, leaving 7 bases unmatched. The CDR3 nucleotides read TGTGCCAGCAGCGCCCTAGCGGACGCTTACAATGAGCAGTTCTTC. Amino acid sequence: CASSALADAYNEQFF.

The sample holds one count of this clonotype. One end of the junction varies from germline; a read error may be responsible. The chain links TRBV6-6 to TRBJ1-2; no clear D gene. Germline CDR1 and CDR2: MNHNY and SVGAGI (reference sequence). The CDR3 contains 14 residues. The CDR3 spells CASRYSGSQVERTF. The CDR3 bases are TGTGCCAGCAGGTACTCGGGATCCCAGGTCGAGCGCACCTTC.

This clonotype was detected ten times or more. This chain joins TRBV20-1 and TRBJ2-7; the D gene is possibly TRBD2 (5 bases). V lost 5 bases and J 6 bases, leaving 14 bases between the germline ends. The CDR3 sequence is 12 residues long. CDR1 DFQATT and CDR2 SNEGSKA come from the germline V gene (reference sequence). The CDR3 here is CSAQRGGSEQYF. Written as DNA, the CDR3 is TGCAGTGCTCAACGGGGTGGATCCGAGCAGTACTTC.

This CDR3 reads CSAGLVGGSYEQYF. The DNA of the CDR3 is TGCAGCGCCGGACTAGTGGGAGGGAGTTACGAGCAGTACTTC. The chain is built from TRBV29-1 and TRBJ2-7, with 7 bases matching TRBD2. CDR3 length: 14 amino acids. After removal of 7 bases from V and 4 bases from J, the junction contained 13 bases not matched to a gene. Germline values: CDR1 SQVTM, CDR2 ANQGSEA.

The table lists this clonotype with many counts. The genes are TRBV7-9 and TRBJ2-1; D might be TRBD1 (7 bases). Deletions cut 0 bases from V and 3 bases from J, with 12 bases between. Germline V gives CDR1 SEHNR, CDR2 FQNEAQ (reference sequence). The CDR3 runs 16 residues. CDR3 bases: TGTGCCAGCAGCTTAGCCAGGGGGGTTGTCTACAATGAGCAGTTCTTC. Its protein is CASSLARGVVYNEQFF.

This clonotype has just a few counts. The V gene is TRBV29-1, the J gene TRBJ2-1, with D perhaps matching TRBD1 (5 bases). The germline V gene has CDR1 SQVTM and CDR2 ANQGSEA. The CDR3 loop spans 14 amino acids. Trimming removed 4 bases from V and 1 base from J, with 11 bases in between. The CDR3 sequence: CSVVKQVSYNEQFF. CDR3 in DNA: TGCAGCGTTGTTAAACAGGTATCCTACAATGAGCAGTTCTTC.

This clonotype was observed many times. The V gene is TRBV10-3, the J gene TRBJ2-1; the D is unclear. This CDR3 is 14 amino acids long. Germline lookup yields CDR1 ENHRY and CDR2 SYGVKD. The germline V and J ends were trimmed by 4 bases and 0 bases, with 7 bases remaining between them. The CDR3 DNA sequence: TGTGCCATCAGTGCAGGAAGCTCCTACAATGAGCAGTTCTTC. This encodes CAISAGSSYNEQFF.

This clonotype was found a few times. The J gene is TRBJ1-1, the V gene TRBV4-1, with D unresolved. The CDR3 sequence is 17 residues long. V lost 5 bases and J lost 1, with 20 bases in between. From germline, CDR1 is MGHRA and CDR2 YSYEKL. Written as DNA, the CDR3 is TGCGCCAGCAGCTCCCGGGCCTTCAGAGGTACGAACACTGAAGCTTTCTTT. Protein: CASSSRAFRGTNTEAFF.

Notes on this clonotype: The junction and the germline gene differ at one end; a read error may be behind it. The chain carries TRBV12-3 or TRBV12-4 and TRBJ1-6; possible D gene TRBD1, 6 bases. The CDR3 spans 14 residues. The CDR3 is CANSHTGWDSPLHF. In nucleotides, the CDR3 is TGTGCCAACAGTCACACAGGGTGGGATTCACCCCTCCACTTT.

This clonotype was counted between two and nine times. V is TRBV20-1 and J is TRBJ2-3, with D perhaps matching TRBD1 or TRBD2 (5 bases each). CDR3 length equals 15 residues. Germline CDR1 and CDR2: DFQATT and SNEGSKA (reference sequence). Between the trimmed V and J ends, which lost 2 bases and 5 bases, there was a span of 17 bases. CDR3 residues: CSARRGSGRGDTQYF. For the CDR3, the DNA is TGCAGTGCTAGAAGGGGCTCGGGAAGGGGAGATACGCAGTATTTT.

This clonotype was observed a handful of times. The rearrangement uses TRBV2 and TRBJ2-7; 9 nucleotides align to TRBD1. Germline V gene data show CDR1 as SNHLY and CDR2 as FYNNEI. CDR3 length: 14 amino acids. Trimming cost V 6 bases and J 2 bases; bases outside gene matches: 5. CDR3 residues: CASRRTGVTYEQYF. The CDR3 nucleotides read TGTGCCAGCAGAAGGACAGGGGTCACCTACGAGCAGTACTTC.

The chain recombines TRBV7-9 with TRBJ2-5, with a tentative D call TRBD2 (6 bases). The end of the DNA aligns better with TRBJ2-7, so the J call may be wrong. The CDR3 runs to 12 residues. CDR1 and CDR2 from the germline V gene are SEHNR and FQNEAQ (reference sequence). CDR3: CAWWGESGEQYF. In DNA, the CDR3 is TGTGCCTGGTGGGGGGAATCGGGCGAGCAGTACTTC.

In its sample, this clonotype was seen a few times. The rearrangement uses TRBV24-1 and TRBJ2-7, with a tentative D call TRBD1 (6 bases). V lost 4 bases, J lost 3 bases, and 9 bases lay in between. CDR1 is KGHDR and CDR2 is SFDVKD in the germline V gene. The CDR3 is 13 amino acids. CDR3 loop: CATSETGCYEQYF. The CDR3 nucleotides read TGTGCCACCAGTGAGACAGGATGCTACGAGCAGTACTTC.

For this clonotype: One junction end does not reproduce the germline sequence, and a read error may be involved. V usage is TRBV4-1 and J usage is TRBJ1-3; 7 nucleotides align to TRBD1. Germline V lookup: CDR1 MGHRA, CDR2 YSYEKL. The CDR3 totals 15 residues. The CDR3 is CASSQTGTSENTIYF. DNA of the CDR3: TGCGCCAGCAGCCAGACAGGGACCTCTGAAAACACCATATATTTT.

Many counts were recorded for this clonotype. The V call is TRBV15, the J call TRBJ2-4; 7 bases align to TRBD1. The length of the CDR3 is 15 residues. Losses at the gene ends were 4 bases for V and 9 bases for J; bases not matched to a gene: 12. The germline gives CDR1 LNHNV, CDR2 YYDKDF (reference sequence). CDR3 region: CATSTREGAKGIQYF. The DNA of the CDR3 is TGTGCCACCAGCACCCGCGAGGGGGCTAAGGGCATTCAGTACTTC.

This clonotype was counted many times. This rearrangement joins TRBV7-6 to TRBJ2-7; a possible D gene is TRBD2 (6 bases). The V end was cut by 4 bases, the J end by 1 base, with 14 bases between. Germline CDR1 is SGHVS and CDR2 is FNYEAQ. The CDR3 extends over 15 amino acids. The CDR3 reads CASSSYSGISYEQYF. The CDR3 DNA reads as TGTGCCAGCAGCTCCTATAGCGGTATTTCCTACGAGCAGTACTTC.

CDR3: CASTFTGGDEKLFF. The CDR3 DNA sequence: TGCGCCAGCACATTTACAGGGGGGGATGAAAAACTGTTTTTT. This sequence joins TRBV5-1 and TRBJ1-4, with 8 bases that match TRBD1. The CDR3 loop spans 14 amino acids. Germline values: CDR1 SGHRS, CDR2 YFSETQ. The J segment lost 6 bases and the V segment lost 6 bases, leaving 7 bases of the junction unmatched.

About this clonotype: The junction does not match germline at one end; this may be a read error. The rearrangement uses TRBV5-1 and TRBJ2-1; 8 bases are a match to TRBD2. The CDR3 totals 15 residues. Looked up from germline, CDR1 is SGHRS and CDR2 is YFSETQ. CDR3 loop: CASSTGLGPYNEQFF. CDR3 sequence (DNA): TGCGCCAGCAGCACGGGACTAGGGCCCTACAATGAGCAGTTTTTC.

This clonotype was observed once. This sequence joins TRBV20-1 and TRBJ1-1; TRBD1 is a possible D gene (5 bases). With 3 bases removed from V and 6 bases from J, the gap between germline ends came to 20 bases. The CDR3 runs 15 residues. Germline CDR1 is DFQATT and CDR2 is SNEGSKA (reference sequence). CDR3 nucleotide sequence: TGCAGTGCTAGTTCCCTGGGGCAGGGTGGCTCTGAAGCTTTCTTT. Amino acids: CSASSLGQGGSEAFF.

This clonotype has just a few counts. CDR3 sequence: CASSLEWFHYNEQFF. CDR3 in DNA: TGTGCCAGCAGCTTAGAGTGGTTTCACTACAATGAGCAGTTCTTC. V usage is TRBV7-2 and J usage is TRBJ2-1, with D uncertain. The CDR3 length is 15 residues. V was shortened by 1 base and J by 3 bases, with 10 bases between the two germline ends. CDR1 is SGHTA, CDR2 FQGNSA, per germline.

The V gene is TRBV27, the J gene TRBJ2-7, with D possibly matching TRBD1 (6 bases). This CDR3 contains 12 residues. Trimming took 6 bases from V and 5 from J, leaving 11 bases between them. Per germline, CDR1 MNHEY and CDR2 SMNVEV (reference sequence). The CDR3 DNA sequence: TGTGCCAGCAGGGGTACAGGGAACGAGCAGTACTTC. Translation gives CASRGTGNEQYF.

This clonotype was seen a handful of times. At one boundary the junction diverges from the germline segment, which might be a read error. The chain combines TRBV14 with TRBJ2-7, with D perhaps matching TRBD2 (6 bases). This CDR3 has 16 residues. Per germline, CDR1 SGHDN and CDR2 FVKESK. CDR3 residues: CASTQRERGISYGQYF. The CDR3 coding sequence is TGTGCCAGCACCCAAAGGGAACGGGGGATCTCCTACGGGCAGTACTTC.

This clonotype has at least ten counts. The chain combines TRBV12-3 or TRBV12-4 with TRBJ2-1; 13 nucleotides match TRBD2. V gave up 5 bases and J gave up 4 bases; unmatched junction bases: 5. This CDR3 has 16 amino acids. CDR3 DNA: TGTGCCAGCAGTCCCCGGACTAGCGGGAGATACAATGAGCAGTTCTTC. Encoded protein: CASSPRTSGRYNEQFF.

This chain links TRBV28 with TRBJ2-2; 8 bases map to TRBD2. Germline CDR1 MDHEN, CDR2 SYDVKM. With V trimmed by 9 bases and J by 0 bases, 12 bases remained unmatched. The CDR3 has 17 amino acids. CDR3 region: CASLIALSGANTGELFF. Here the CDR3 DNA reads TGTGCCAGTCTTATTGCCCTTAGCGGGGCGAACACCGGGGAGCTGTTTTTT.